This is a list of T cell receptor beta chains from one sample in a study of shared clonotypes between healthy human individuals. Profiling relied on immunoSEQ multiplex PCR, and the TCRdb table lists in-frame clones only, not all of them. This sample has 2,500,000 or so clones, with roughly 90% found just once. Input material: naive CD4+ T cells from PBMCs. Receptors were obtained from a man between 18 and 35 years old in good health. Some clones in this sample may be carry-over from other donors' samples. The CDR3 runs from the conserved cysteine through the conserved F or W. D genes are given only for firm matches. Some rows have no size entry. The others give once, few or many, or a class for an expanded clone.

TRBJ2-1,-,TRBV7-3,-,CASSFLGSYNEQFF,TGTGCCAGCAGCTTTCTAGGCTCCTACAATGAGCAGTTCTTC
TRBJ1-2,-,TRBV30,-,CAWSAGYGALNYGYTF,TGTGCCTGGAGTGCAGGATACGGAGCTCTAAACTATGGCTACACCTTC
TRBJ1-2,-,TRBV7-8,-,CASSNFHRDTLDGYTF,TGTGCCAGCAGCAATTTTCACCGGGACACCCTGGATGGCTACACCTTC
TRBJ2-3,-,TRBV5-1,TRBD2,CASSLSPSGRWGF,TGCGCCAGCAGCTTGTCCCCTAGCGGGAGATGGGGTTTT
TRBJ2-3,-,TRBV6-1,TRBD2,CASSELLLRGTSGTSTDTQYF,TGTGCCAGCAGTGAACTTCTTTTGCGCGGGACTAGCGGAACTAGCACAGATACGCAGTATTTT
TRBJ2-7,-,TRBV18,TRBD2,CASSARGPGGIYEQYF,TGTGCCAGCTCAGCACGGGGTCCGGGAGGGATTTACGAGCAGTACTTC
TRBJ2-2,-,TRBV9,-,CASSLGFDGELFF,TGTGCCAGCAGCCTGGGGTTTGATGGGGAGCTGTTTTTT
TRBJ1-1,few,TRBV7-9,-,CASPLVGRGTEAFF,TGTGCCAGTCCTCTGGTTGGCAGGGGCACTGAAGCTTTCTTT
TRBJ2-7,-,TRBV2,-,CASSATHSYEQYF,TGTGCCAGCAGTGCCACCCACTCCTACGAGCAGTACTTC
TRBJ2-6,-,TRBV9,-,CASERSGANVLTF,TGTGCCAGCGAGCGCTCTGGGGCCAACGTCCTGACTTTC
TRBJ2-2,-,TRBV7-2,-,CASSPIPTGELFF,TGTGCCAGCAGCCCAATACCCACCGGGGAGCTGTTTTTT
TRBJ2-3,-,TRBV18,-,CASSPPTDTQYF,TGTGCCAGCTCACCCCCCACAGATACGCAGTATTTT